A selection of T cell receptor beta chains follows, all from one sample in a study of shared clonotypes between healthy human individuals. Only in-frame clones appear in the TCRdb table, and some are missing; sequencing was by immunoSEQ multiplex PCR. The table includes 490,000 or so clones, 70% to 85% detected once. The sample comprised PBMCs. Receptor source: a woman aged 40 to 50 in good health. Some clones in this sample may be carry-over from other donors' samples. Both conserved end residues are part of each CDR3.

J: TRBJ2-5; V: TRBV11-2; CDR3: CASSLDWAGEETQYF
J: TRBJ1-2; V: TRBV9; CDR3: CASSRDGTINYGYTF
J: TRBJ1-2; V: TRBV29-1; CDR3: CSVGRQSGGYTF
J: TRBJ1-2; V: TRBV5-4; CDR3: CASSLTGQGPYGYTF
J: TRBJ1-6; V: TRBV7-9; CDR3: CASSFHSGQGVLRALHF
J: TRBJ2-7; V: TRBV12-5; CDR3: CASGLNPRPHTVLTYEQYF
J: TRBJ1-4; V: TRBV6-5; CDR3: CASIQGNREKLFF
J: TRBJ2-2; V: TRBV6-4; CDR3: CASTPRTETGELFF
J: TRBJ2-7; V: TRBV13; CDR3: CASSPWTSGRNEQYF
J: TRBJ2-6; V: TRBV7-3; CDR3: CASSLVFSGANVLTF
J: TRBJ1-3; V: TRBV19; CDR3: CASSVDVGNTIYF
J: TRBJ2-7; V: TRBV19; CDR3: CASSIQSGAGEQYF
J: TRBJ2-7; V: TRBV4-2; CDR3: CASSPEELATYEQYF
J: TRBJ2-7; V: TRBV28; CDR3: CASSTGTSGSYEQYF
J: TRBJ2-7; V: TRBV29-1; CDR3: CSARQSYEQYF
J: TRBJ1-2; V: TRBV10-3; CDR3: CATWTGSNYGYTF
J: TRBJ2-7; V: TRBV6-1; CDR3: CASSEYDGGAPYEQYF
J: TRBJ1-1; V: TRBV19; CDR3: CASSPSLGEAFF
J: TRBJ1-3; V: TRBV28; CDR3: CASEATYPRGNTIYF
J: TRBJ1-1; V: TRBV28; CDR3: CASSTLGPQNTEAFF
J: TRBJ2-7; V: TRBV18; CDR3: CASSLSVAGEQYF
J: TRBJ1-3; V: TRBV11-3; CDR3: CASSTGVGNTIYF
J: TRBJ2-7; V: TRBV7-8; CDR3: CASSFLREAYEQYF
J: TRBJ2-7; V: TRBV6-5; CDR3: CASREGGQWSEQYF
J: TRBJ2-1; V: TRBV10-3; CDR3: CAISRAGGPDYEQFF
J: TRBJ1-1; V: TRBV7-2; CDR3: CASSWGTGENTEAFF
J: TRBJ1-2; V: TRBV28; CDR3: CASSPPDGNYGYTF
J: TRBJ2-2; V: TRBV4-1; CDR3: CASRRRQGQTGELFF
J: TRBJ2-7; V: TRBV28; CDR3: CASSSTFGQGVGEQYF
J: TRBJ2-3; V: TRBV5-1; CDR3: CASSLFQRTDTQYF
J: TRBJ1-2; V: TRBV29-1; CDR3: CSVATGVDGYTF
J: TRBJ2-5; V: TRBV7-7; CDR3: CASSLSATVGQETQYF